The T cell receptor beta chain described here comes from a study of blood T cells in healthy people across ages. Study results and caveats: When set beside aged donors, long-lived donors presented more naive CD4+ cells and higher diversity.

About this clonotype: Its antigen is unidentified.

The use of a sample-barcoded 5' primer and a J-beta primer mix characterized a second PCR of about 7 to 12 cycles. Tagging of each cDNA molecule was performed by a template-switch adaptor with 12 random nucleotides. One entry per CDR3 protein, called by TCRdb with MiXCR from the 5' RACE reads. The data contain about 1.6 million distinct CDR3 sequences, around 36% of them singletons. The CDR3 length is 15 residues. Trimming removed 7 bases from V and 4 bases from J, with 20 bases in between. Germline CDR1 SGDLS, CDR2 YYNGEE. The receptor's source is a woman younger than 45 in good health. The chain uses TRBV9 and TRBJ1-2, with D possibly TRBD1 on 5 matching bases. Sequenced material: blood. This CDR3 is CASAHSQGQFYGYTF. In DNA, the CDR3 is TGTGCCAGCGCCCATAGTCAGGGTCAATTCTATGGCTACACCTTC. The variable domain in full, completed from reference TRBV9 and TRBJ1-2, reads DSGVTQTPKHLITATGQRVTLRCSPRSGDLSVYWYQQSLDQGLQFLIQYYNGEERAKGNILERFSAQQFPDLHSELNLSSLELGDSALYFCASAHSQGQFYGYTFGSGTRLTVV.